What follows are 16 T cell receptor beta chains derived from one specimen sequenced in a study of blood T cell repertoires in COVID-19. Sequenced by immunoSEQ multiplex PCR; TCRdb stores in-frame clones only, minus some. The profile shows approximately 200,000 clones, 85% to 90% of them singletons. The sample was peripheral blood. Receptors originate from a man aged 25-40 years with COVID-19, enrolled during active disease.

The CDR3 region is CASSLGGTGGNTIYF. The CDR3 nucleotides are TGTGCCAGCAGTTTGGGTGGGACAGGGGGAAACACCATATATTTT. The chain is built from TRBV28 and TRBJ1-3, with 9 bases matching TRBD1. J gave up 4 bases and V 3 bases, and 4 bases lay outside the gene matches. Germline V gene sequence: CDR1 MDHEN, CDR2 SYDVKM. The CDR3 is 15 amino acids.

The rearrangement uses TRBV11-1 and TRBJ2-5, with TRBD1 matching 10 bases. Germline V gene sequence: CDR1 SGHAT, CDR2 FQDESV (reference sequence). CDR3 length equals 15 residues. V was pared by 8 bases and J by 5 bases, with 11 bases of the junction left unmatched. The DNA of the CDR3 is TGTGCCAGCTCCTTCGGGGACAGGGGTAGGGAGACCCAGTACTTC. Protein product: CASSFGDRGRETQYF.

V and J are TRBV12-3 or TRBV12-4 and TRBJ1-2; maybe TRBD1 (6 bases). Trimming pared 6 bases from V and 8 bases from J, leaving 16 bases between. The CDR3 covers 13 residues. The CDR3 spells CASRPTGSGGYTF. The CDR3 nucleotides are TGTGCCAGCAGACCTACAGGGAGTGGGGGCTACACCTTC.

The chain combines TRBV30 with TRBJ1-5; D remains unclear. This CDR3 is 13 amino acids long. Germline V gene sequence: CDR1 GTSNPN, CDR2 SVGIG (reference sequence). Between the trimmed V and J ends, which lost 3 bases and 3 bases, there was a span of 9 bases. The CDR3 sequence: CAWSIRNNQPQHF. The DNA of the CDR3 is TGTGCCTGGAGCATCAGGAACAATCAGCCCCAGCATTTT.

The gene calls are TRBV5-5 and TRBJ1-3; 12 nucleotides agree with TRBD1. Germline CDR1 reads SGHKS; CDR2 reads YYEKEE (reference sequence). CDR3 size: 17 residues. V lost 4 bases, J lost 0 bases, and 5 bases stayed unmatched. The CDR3: CASSRGQGASSGNTIYF. The DNA for the CDR3 is TGTGCCAGCAGCCGGGGACAGGGGGCCTCCTCTGGAAACACCATATATTTT.

This clone has only one observation. V is TRBV28 and J is TRBJ1-5; weak D call: TRBD1 (5 bases). The V end lost 8 bases, the J end lost 0 bases, and 20 bases lay between the germline ends. The CDR3 spans 17 residues. Germline-derived CDR1 and CDR2 are MDHEN and SYDVKM. CDR3 nucleotide sequence: TGTGCCAGCCGAAACGTCCGGGACTGGGGTAGCAATCAGCCCCAGCATTTT. Translated: CASRNVRDWGSNQPQHF.

J is TRBJ2-1 and V is TRBV4-2; 8 bases match TRBD2. Trimming at V came to 6 bases and at J to 5 bases, leaving 12 bases not matched to a gene. The germline CDR1 and CDR2 sequences are LGHNA and YNFKEQ. The CDR3 loop spans 16 amino acids. As DNA, the CDR3 is TGTGCCAGCAGAGGAAGCGGGAGTGGTTTGGACAATGAGCAGTTCTTC. Translated, it gives CASRGSGSGLDNEQFF.

The chain uses TRBV6-5 and TRBJ2-7; D uncertain. The CDR3 has 15 residues. Per the germline V gene, CDR1 is MNHEY and CDR2 is SVGAGI. Trimming stripped 2 bases from V and 0 bases from J, with 11 bases between. CDR3 sequence: CASSYQRKSSYEQYF. CDR3 sequence (DNA): TGTGCCAGCAGTTACCAAAGAAAGAGCTCCTACGAGCAGTACTTC.

This clone was detected once. An end of the junction does not agree with germline; a read error may underlie this. The rearrangement links TRBV4-2 to TRBJ1-2; no clear D. Germline-derived CDR1 and CDR2 are LGHNA and YNFKEQ. CDR3 length equals 10 residues. CDR3 nucleotides: TGTGCCAGCAGCCAAGATCTGGTCTACTTC. It is translated as CASSQDLVYF.

The V call is TRBV11-3, the J call TRBJ1-3; D not resolved. V was pared by 3 bases and J by 2 bases, with 5 bases between. This CDR3 is 13 amino acids long. Germline CDR1 and CDR2: SGHNT and YENEEA. CDR3 protein: CASSFGAGNTIYF. The CDR3 DNA sequence: TGTGCCAGCAGCTTCGGGGCTGGAAACACCATATATTTT.

The chain uses TRBV7-2 and TRBJ2-3; 7 bases fit TRBD2. V lost 5 bases, J lost 4 bases, and 0 bases stayed unmatched. Germline loops: CDR1 SGHTA, CDR2 FQGNSA. The CDR3 is made up of 12 amino acids. Here the CDR3 DNA reads TGTGCCAGCAGCGCGGGGGCAGATACGCAGTATTTT. This sequence encodes CASSAGADTQYF.

V and J are TRBV5-1 and TRBJ1-2; D is possibly TRBD1 (6 bases). V was shortened by 7 bases and J by 4 bases, with 20 bases between the two germline ends. Germline values: CDR1 SGHRS, CDR2 YFSETQ. This CDR3 region has 15 residues. The chain's CDR3 is CASSLGTPRTYGYTF. The CDR3 DNA reads TGCGCCAGCTCCCTCGGGACACCGAGGACCTATGGCTACACCTTC.

This sequence joins TRBV25-1 and TRBJ2-2; D is uncertain. This CDR3 is 11 amino acids long. Trimming stripped 4 bases from V and 8 bases from J, with 5 bases between. From germline, CDR1 is MGHDK and CDR2 SYGVNS. This chain's CDR3 is CASSGRGELFF. The CDR3 DNA follows: TGTGCCAGCAGTGGGAGAGGGGAGCTGTTTTTT.

The chain links TRBV3-1 (or the pseudogene TRBV3-2) to TRBJ1-3; no firm D call. V gave up 1 base and J gave up 3 bases, with 7 bases separating them. CDR3 length: 14 amino acids. Germline V gene sequence: CDR1 LGHDT, CDR2 YNNKEL (reference sequence). CDR3 DNA sequence: TGTGCCAGCAGCCAAGTAGGCGGTGGAAACACCATATATTTT. Encoded protein: CASSQVGGGNTIYF.

This clone was observed once. The chain links TRBV30 to TRBJ2-7; 11 bases agree with TRBD2. Germline CDR1 reads GTSNPN; CDR2 reads SVGIG (reference sequence). The CDR3 runs 15 residues. The V segment lost 3 bases and the J segment 7 bases; nucleotides outside the gene matches: 11. CDR3 amino acids: CAWSHGGGLAEEQYF. CDR3 nucleotides: TGTGCCTGGAGCCACGGAGGGGGACTAGCGGAAGAGCAGTACTTC.

The chain carries TRBV7-7 and TRBJ2-7; 9 nucleotides align to TRBD1. Germline trimming cut 1 base from V and 5 bases from J; bases unmatched to any gene: 6. The germline gives CDR1 SSHAT, CDR2 FNYEAQ (reference sequence). The CDR3 is made up of 15 amino acids. CDR3 sequence: CASSLGGTGSDEQYF. The CDR3 DNA is TGTGCCAGCAGCTTAGGCGGGACAGGGAGTGACGAGCAGTACTTC.